This T cell receptor beta chain was observed in a study of cytomegalovirus exposure and HLA in healthy donors (TCRdb year 2017). In terms of the full investigation: An earlier analysis of around 600 of the donors reported 276 Gb of sequence data and 100 million to 130 million unique TCR beta sequences from roughly 180 million T cells. An early release covering about 600 HLA-typed donors comprised roughly 300 gigabases of sequencing data and some 79 million unique TCR sequences. The genetic ancestry cluster associated with self-reported Caucasian donors included over 80% of the approximately 430 genotyped donors. The aim of the study was to test whether cataloging public T cell receptors could identify signatures of past pathogen exposure. The T cell repertoires of 670 or so subjects were profiled by immunosequencing and related to cytomegalovirus serostatus. A separate validation cohort of more than 100 different subjects was used in addition to the roughly 620-subject first cohort. The study combined high-throughput TCR immunosequencing, statistical association of individual TCRs with disease status, and machine learning to predict cytomegalovirus infection status. In a later analysis, previously published TCR beta repertoires from hundreds of donors were re-analyzed and high-resolution HLA genotyping was added so that TCR occurrence patterns could be studied. In the later analysis, no new phenotypic data were used to find candidate immune exposures; instead, reliance was placed on TCR beta sequences and their occurrence across donors. An earlier analysis of approximately 500 of the donors applied high-throughput TCR beta sequencing to assess whether each TCR beta V gene segment acted as functional or pseudogenic. Donor age, sex, ethnicity and CMV serostatus were compiled together with the repertoire data. In a later genetic analysis, genome-wide SNP genotypes for about 65% of the 666 donors were used, and that subset was treated as a discovery cohort. All discovery cohort repertoires had been generated using a single sequencing platform. HLA typing included class I and class II loci at four-digit resolution. Typing coverage differed by locus: A, B, C, DRB1 and DQB1 were typed in roughly 620-630 donors, DQA1 in about 560, DPA1 in 600 to 610, and DPB1 in approximately 450. About 5 DR-DQ haplotypes were handled as single units for association and clustering, since linkage in the cohort was strong. Across 300 to 400 genotyped donors of the cohort, an average of roughly 250,000 unique TCR beta nucleotide sequences per donor were sequenced, and approximately 19% of those sequences were non-productive. Overall study results and their limits: A cluster of highly shared sequence variants was judged likely to be a technical artifact of the sequencing pipeline. A total of about 150 TCR beta chains were listed by the study as associated with cytomegalovirus. Correlated functional status among segregating V segments might be attributable to linkage disequilibrium, but an unknown experimental factor could not be ruled out. In a later analysis, HLA-associated TCR beta chains were found to be more clonally expanded and to have lower generation probabilities than equally common non-associated chains. Most TCR sequences were observed very rarely across donors, whereas some public TCRs were present in many individuals. At a false discovery rate of 0.05, a later analysis linked approximately 18,000 TCR beta sequences to specific HLA alleles. In a later analysis, several top co-occurrence clusters were reported to appear linked to parvovirus B19, influenza, CMV and Epstein-Barr virus. According to a later analysis, TCR association rates differed among HLA loci, with DRB1 alleles showing the most associated TCRs and HLA-C alleles showing the fewest. Sequencing depth was assumed to be roughly uniform across donors in the presence/absence analyses, though that assumption may not hold. This cohort had only TCR beta chains sequenced, and the lack of alpha or paired-chain data limited which features could be detected. Because HLA typing was unavailable for some donors at each locus, only the typed subset was used in association tests. A further reported finding was that TCR beta sequences accurately predicted the HLA-A and HLA-B alleles for most subjects in the first cohort. In a later analysis, most CMV-associated TCR beta chains were found to appear HLA-restricted, with HLA associations seemingly driven largely by CMV exposure. CMV serostatus was the only immune exposure information available for the cohort. According to the authors, the approach could potentially be generalized to other disease states and immunological phenotypes. An earlier analysis of 450 to 750 of the donors showed that most TCR beta V segments appeared in productive rearrangements either about 87% or about 30% of the time, which broadly matched IMGT annotations. When HLA alleles, especially DR and DQ, strongly co-occurred, TCR associations were difficult to assign to individual alleles. Because counts were too low, 15 to 20 rarely observed V segments, including chromosome 9 orphons, were excluded from the earlier analysis of fewer than 650 of the donors. According to a later genetic analysis, donors in an Asian-associated ancestry cluster had fewer N-insertions in productive TCRs than the roughly 660-donor mean. In a later genetic analysis, a missense DCLRE1C variant was associated with V-gene and J-gene trimming of TCR beta chains, and the association was replicated in an independent cohort. In both the original and validation cohorts, the classifier was reported to diagnose cytomegalovirus status with high specificity and sensitivity. A few of the identified cytomegalovirus-associated TCR beta chains were confirmed in vitro to be specific for cytomegalovirus antigens.

The cohort consisted of 650 to 700 healthy bone marrow donors. All cohort members were sampled while nominally healthy, although unrecorded immune exposures were likely present. The donor was CMV seropositive and was included in the group of 289 seropositive cohort members. Every donor gave a peripheral blood sample, and the peripheral blood mononuclear cells from that sample were used for TCR beta sequencing. The Qiagen DNeasy Blood Extraction Kit was used to extract genomic DNA from the blood cell samples. Details on this clone: Its binding antigen is unknown. No base qualities exist here, and no much larger clone lies one base off it.

The library was prepared using the immunoSEQ multiplex PCR assay. For the multiplex PCR, a mixture combining 60 forward primers for TCR Vbeta segments and 13 reverse primers for TCR Jbeta segments was used. Amplification of the CDR3 region of rearranged TCR beta genes was performed with a multiplex PCR assay on genomic DNA. Amplified TCR beta libraries were sequenced as 87-base-pair reads on the Illumina HiSeq System. In the paper's pipeline: Across the 500 to 850 repertoires, a later analysis counted tens of millions of unique TCR beta chains, approximately 10 million of which were shared by at least two donors. A nearest-neighbor algorithm error-corrected the raw reads and collapsed the reads into unique sequences, merging closely related sequences to remove PCR and sequencing errors. CDR3 sequences were aligned to IMGT reference sequences to assign V, D and J gene segments. Each retained sequence needed at least a six-nucleotide match to both a V gene segment and a J gene segment. Rearrangements were classified as productive when the CDR3 lacked stop codons and remained in frame with V and J, and all other rearrangements were classified as non-productive. CDR3 was defined according to IMGT convention as the region running from the second conserved V-encoded cysteine to the conserved J-encoded phenylalanine. The earlier analysis of about 530 of the donors excluded any sequence lacking an unambiguous match to a single V gene segment. An earlier analysis of 500 to 700 of the donors classified V segments as functional when productive rearrangements were above 56.7% and as segregating when the standard deviation between donors was above 5%. A statistical classification framework was built to diagnose cytomegalovirus status from the catalog of TCR beta chain sequences. In a later analysis, V and J genes were assigned by comparing TCR nucleotide sequences against IMGT/GENE-DB human TR gene sequences. A later analysis assigned CDR3 sequences and most-parsimonious VDJ recombination scenarios with the TCRdist pipeline. In a later analysis, every TCR beta chain was defined by the combination of its CDR3 amino acid sequence and its V-gene family, and reads without a unique V-gene family were dropped. In a later analysis, nearly 600 highly shared, low-generation-probability nucleotide sequences were removed to address suspected cross-contamination and a sequencing artifact. In a later analysis, a clonal expansion index was calculated for each public chain from normalized within-repertoire ranks of inferred template counts. Generation probabilities in a later analysis came from a VDJ recombination model fitted to out-of-frame rearrangements, and those results were checked against IGoR. Hypergeometric tests were used in a later analysis to score TCR-TCR, TCR-HLA and TCR-CMV co-occurrence, with a repertoire-size bias correction applied to the TCR pairs. In a later analysis, false discovery rates were estimated by permuting HLA or CMV assignments 20 times. In a later analysis, co-occurring TCRs were grouped using DBSCAN, and TCRdist sequence similarity was added for clustering within HLA-allele-positive subsets. Co-occurrence clustering excluded repertoires with fewer than 30,000 or more than 120,000 public chains, plus five with anomalous nucleotide sharing. In its TCRdb copy, this immuneACCESS table keeps in-frame sequences only and misses some clones. Where compared with another copy, unresolved V genes explain less than half of these, and the others have no known cause. V and J calls and clone size are given by that table; D and trimming were obtained from the DNA. This sample is represented by about 97,000 clones; approximately 77% of them were singletons. 8.5% to 10% of the sample lies in the top ten.

Sequencing was performed on PBMCs. The receptor's source is a male donor in good health and CMV-seropositive.

CDR3 region: CASSMGQTGQPQHF. The DNA reads TGTGCCAGTAGTATGGGCCAGACGGGACAGCCCCAGCATTTT. The sequence joins TRBV19 to TRBJ1-5; the D gene identity is not certain. V lost 3 bases and J lost 7 bases; the stretch between them is 13 bases long. CDR1 is given as LNHDA and CDR2 as SQIVND, both from the germline V gene (reference sequence). The CDR3 holds 14 amino acids from the cysteine to the phenylalanine. Only CDR3 DNA remains: 42 bases, in frame from the first base.